These T cell receptor beta chains were read from a single sample in a study. TCRdb reanalysed the 5' RACE reads using MiXCR and keeps one entry per CDR3 protein. The sample shows under 65,000 distinct CDR3 sequences, roughly 28% of them seen only once. The sample comprised tumor-infiltrating memory CD4+ T cells sorted from the breast tumor. The receptor set was obtained from a female donor with breast cancer. The CDR3 runs from the conserved cysteine through the conserved F or W. D genes are given only for firm matches. Rows give clone size only sometimes, using once, few, many, or a class for an expanded clone.

clone size: .; V gene: TRBV4-2; J gene: TRBJ2-5; D gene: TRBD2; CDR3 DNA: TGTGCCAGCAGCCAAGGGACTAGCGGCCAAGAGACCCAGTACTTC; CDR3 protein: CASSQGTSGQETQYF
clone size: once; V gene: TRBV21-1; J gene: TRBJ2-7; D gene: .; CDR3 DNA: TGTGCCAGCAGCGAAGCGGTGGTCGAGCAGTACTTC; CDR3 protein: CASSEAVVEQYF
clone size: .; V gene: TRBV25-1; J gene: TRBJ1-1; D gene: .; CDR3 DNA: TGTGCCAGCAGCGAACCTCACGCGGGTCACACTGAAGCTTTCTTT; CDR3 protein: CASSEPHAGHTEAFF
clone size: few; V gene: TRBV29-1; J gene: TRBJ2-3; D gene: TRBD2; CDR3 DNA: TGCAGCGTTGATAGAGGACTAGCGGGATATATAGATACGCAGTATTTT; CDR3 protein: CSVDRGLAGYIDTQYF
clone size: .; V gene: TRBV12-3/TRBV12-4; J gene: TRBJ1-5; D gene: TRBD1; CDR3 DNA: TGTGCCAGCAGTTTTCCGGGACAGGGGCAGCCCCAGCATTTT; CDR3 protein: CASSFPGQGQPQHF
clone size: few; V gene: TRBV7-2; J gene: TRBJ2-7; D gene: TRBD1; CDR3 DNA: TGTGCCAGCAGCCCGCGGACAGGGGGCTATCAGTACGAGCAGTACTTC; CDR3 protein: CASSPRTGGYQYEQYF
clone size: few; V gene: TRBV20-1; J gene: TRBJ2-2; D gene: .; CDR3 DNA: TGCAGTGCTAGGTCAGGTGTCACGTCCGGGGAGCTGTTTTTT; CDR3 protein: CSARSGVTSGELFF
clone size: many; V gene: TRBV6-5; J gene: TRBJ1-2; D gene: .; CDR3 DNA: TGTGCCAGCAGTTCGACATCTCGTAACTATGGCTACACCTTC; CDR3 protein: CASSSTSRNYGYTF
clone size: few; V gene: TRBV2; J gene: TRBJ1-5; D gene: TRBD1; CDR3 DNA: TGTGCCAGCAGTATAACAGGGGGCCAGCCCCAGCATTTT; CDR3 protein: CASSITGGQPQHF
clone size: .; V gene: TRBV7-9; J gene: TRBJ1-5; D gene: TRBD1; CDR3 DNA: TGTGCCAGCAGCACTCACAGGGGTGCGGGCAATCAGCCCCAACATTTT; CDR3 protein: CASSTHRGAGNQPQHF
clone size: .; V gene: TRBV7-9; J gene: TRBJ1-4; D gene: TRBD1; CDR3 DNA: TGTGCCAGCAGCCCGGGACAGGGGACTGAAAAACTGTTTTTT; CDR3 protein: CASSPGQGTEKLFF
clone size: .; V gene: TRBV29-1; J gene: TRBJ2-1; D gene: .; CDR3 DNA: TGCAGCGTTGCTGTCGTGGGGGGAAGTGAGCAGTTCTTC; CDR3 protein: CSVAVVGGSEQFF
clone size: .; V gene: TRBV12-3/TRBV12-4; J gene: TRBJ1-2; D gene: .; CDR3 DNA: TGTGCCAGCAGTTTACACCCCTATGGCTACACCTTC; CDR3 protein: CASSLHPYGYTF
clone size: .; V gene: TRBV6-5; J gene: TRBJ2-5; D gene: TRBD1; CDR3 DNA: TGTGCCAGCAGTTACTCGAGGGGGCGCACCCCCTCCCAGTACTTC; CDR3 protein: CASSYSRGRTPSQYF
clone size: .; V gene: TRBV6-2/TRBV6-3; J gene: TRBJ2-7; D gene: .; CDR3 DNA: TGTGCCGGCCAAGGGTCGTACGAGCAGTACTTC; CDR3 protein: CAGQGSYEQYF
clone size: few; V gene: TRBV29-1; J gene: TRBJ1-1; D gene: TRBD1; CDR3 DNA: TGCAGCGTGCCGGGACAGGAGGGGACTGAAGCTTTCTTT; CDR3 protein: CSVPGQEGTEAFF
clone size: .; V gene: TRBV7-8; J gene: TRBJ2-2; D gene: TRBD2; CDR3 DNA: TGTGCCAGCAGCTACAGAAGAGCGGGAATGGTCGGGGAGCTGTTTTTT; CDR3 protein: CASSYRRAGMVGELFF
clone size: few; V gene: TRBV4-3; J gene: TRBJ2-5; D gene: .; CDR3 DNA: TGCGCCAGCAGCCAGGGGGACACCCGCTGGGAGACCCAGTACTTC; CDR3 protein: CASSQGDTRWETQYF
clone size: .; V gene: TRBV18; J gene: TRBJ2-7; D gene: TRBD1; CDR3 DNA: TGTGCCAGCTCACCGACAGGGGGCTACGAGCAGTACTTC; CDR3 protein: CASSPTGGYEQYF
clone size: .; V gene: TRBV7-3; J gene: TRBJ2-1; D gene: TRBD2; CDR3 DNA: TGTGCCAGCAGCTTAGGCCTAGCGGGGGGGAAACAGTTCTTC; CDR3 protein: CASSLGLAGGKQFF
clone size: .; V gene: TRBV5-1; J gene: TRBJ1-2; D gene: TRBD1; CDR3 DNA: TGCGCCAGCAGCCTCCAGACAGGGGTCGGCTACACCTTC; CDR3 protein: CASSLQTGVGYTF
clone size: few; V gene: TRBV27; J gene: TRBJ2-1; D gene: TRBD2; CDR3 DNA: TGTGCCCACCAGCCGGGACTAGCCTATTACAATGAGCAGTTCTTC; CDR3 protein: CAHQPGLAYYNEQFF
clone size: .; V gene: TRBV12-3/TRBV12-4; J gene: TRBJ2-1; D gene: .; CDR3 DNA: TGTGCCAGCAGCCCTAGCTCCCGGGCCTTGAATGAACAGGTCTTC; CDR3 protein: CASSPSSRALNEQVF
clone size: few; V gene: TRBV7-9; J gene: TRBJ1-5; D gene: TRBD1; CDR3 DNA: TGTGCCAGCAGACCAGGACAGGGTTTACATCAGCCCCAGCATTTT; CDR3 protein: CASRPGQGLHQPQHF
clone size: .; V gene: TRBV5-1; J gene: TRBJ1-6; D gene: .; CDR3 DNA: TGCGCCAGCATTTCCGGTTCGGGCTCCTCACCCCTCCACTTT; CDR3 protein: CASISGSGSSPLHF
clone size: .; V gene: TRBV18; J gene: TRBJ2-7; D gene: .; CDR3 DNA: TGTGCCAGCTCACCCCTACCTACGTACGAGCAGTACTTC; CDR3 protein: CASSPLPTYEQYF
clone size: many; V gene: TRBV6-5; J gene: TRBJ1-2; D gene: .; CDR3 DNA: TGTGCCAGCAGTTACGGCAGGGACTATGGCTACACCTTC; CDR3 protein: CASSYGRDYGYTF